A selection of T cell receptor beta chains follows, all from one sample in a study of shared clonotypes between healthy human individuals. Assay: immunoSEQ multiplex PCR; the TCRdb copy retains only in-frame clones and omits some. This sample carries 2 million to 2.5 million clones, about 94% of them seen once, and the ten largest clones take approximately 0.13%. Sequencing used naive CD4+ T cells sorted from blood. Receptor source: a man younger than 35 in good health. CDR3s include the opening cysteine and the closing phenylalanine or tryptophan. The D gene is left open where the match is weak. Some rows mark clone size as missing; the rest say once, few, many or name a class of expanded clone.

clone_size j_call d_call v_call cdr3_aa cdr3_nt
- TRBJ1-2 - TRBV9 CASSVEGRGYGYTF TGTGCCAGCAGCGTAGAGGGCAGGGGATACGGCTACACCTTC
- TRBJ2-1 TRBD2 TRBV2 CASSRAGVANEQFF TGTGCCAGCAGTAGAGCGGGGGTTGCCAATGAGCAGTTCTTC
- TRBJ2-3 - TRBV19 CATSTISGGTDTQYF TGTGCCACCTCTACAATAAGTGGAGGCACAGATACGCAGTATTTT
- TRBJ2-2 - TRBV5-1 CASSPGDRDTGELFF TGCGCCAGCTCCCCGGGGGACCGTGACACCGGGGAGCTGTTTTTT
- TRBJ1-6 - TRBV6-1 CASIRLSSYNSPLHF TGTGCCAGCATTCGGTTGAGCTCCTATAATTCACCCCTCCACTTT
- TRBJ2-1 - TRBV7-2 CASSGRNEQFF TGTGCCAGCAGCGGTCGGAATGAGCAGTTCTTC
- TRBJ1-2 - TRBV7-6 CASTQTVRGRESYGYTF TGTGCCAGCACCCAAACAGTTCGGGGGAGGGAGTCCTATGGCTACACCTTC
- TRBJ2-7 - TRBV11-3 CASSPPGLAYEQYF TGTGCCAGCAGCCCGCCGGGGCTTGCCTACGAGCAGTACTTC
once TRBJ1-1 - TRBV18 CASSPPARVGGEAFF TGTGCCAGCTCACCACCGGCAAGGGTGGGGGGCGAAGCTTTCTTT
- TRBJ1-1 - TRBV10-2 CASSAGPGTEAFF TGCGCCAGCAGTGCCGGGCCTGGCACTGAAGCTTTCTTT
- TRBJ1-4 TRBD1 TRBV29-1 CSVDRGQGEKLFF TGCAGCGTCGACAGGGGTCAGGGCGAAAAACTGTTTTTT
- TRBJ2-2 - TRBV30 CAWSTGSGELFF TGTGCCTGGAGTACGGGCTCCGGGGAGCTGTTTTTT
- TRBJ2-2 TRBD1 TRBV19 CASSTGQGIGELFF TGTGCCAGTAGTACCGGACAGGGGATCGGGGAGCTGTTTTTT
- TRBJ1-4 TRBD1 TRBV2 CASSHRDRGEKLFF TGTGCCAGCAGTCACCGGGACAGGGGCGAAAAACTGTTTTTT
- TRBJ1-1 - TRBV5-4 CASADALRVTEAFF TGTGCCAGCGCGGACGCGCTACGGGTCACTGAAGCTTTCTTT
- TRBJ1-6 TRBD1 TRBV19 CASSTGTEVNSPLHF TGTGCCAGTAGTACCGGGACAGAGGTTAATTCACCCCTCCACTTT
- TRBJ1-1 - TRBV2 CASTNKNTEAFF TGTGCCAGCACCAACAAGAACACTGAAGCTTTCTTT
- TRBJ2-2 - TRBV9 CASSPRGPLTRDTGELFF TGTGCCAGCAGCCCTCGGGGGCCACTCACCCGGGACACCGGGGAGCTGTTTTTT
- TRBJ2-5 - TRBV5-1 CASSPAVGGGPQETQYF TGCGCCAGCAGCCCGGCGGTGGGGGGCGGACCTCAGGAGACCCAGTACTTC
once TRBJ1-5 - TRBV6-5 CASSRGGVRDQPQHF TGTGCCAGCAGTCGAGGGGGGGTGAGGGATCAGCCCCAGCATTTT
- TRBJ1-6 - TRBV18 CASSPPTGPLHF TGTGCCAGCTCACCACCAACAGGCCCCCTCCACTTT
- TRBJ2-5 - TRBV9 CASSVADTGTNQETQYF TGTGCCAGCAGCGTAGCTGACACCGGGACCAACCAAGAGACCCAGTACTTC
- TRBJ1-2 TRBD1 TRBV5-4 CASSLEQGHYGYTF TGTGCCAGCAGCTTGGAACAGGGGCACTATGGCTACACCTTC
- TRBJ2-1 - TRBV30 CAWTGMSSYNEQFF TGTGCCTGGACAGGGATGAGCTCCTACAATGAGCAGTTCTTC
- TRBJ2-6 - TRBV29-1 CSVSAGTTNVLTF TGCAGCGTCTCGGCAGGGACGACCAACGTCCTGACTTTC
- TRBJ2-2 - TRBV18 CASSPRDTTGELFF TGTGCCAGCTCACCGCGGGACACCACCGGGGAGCTGTTTTTT
- TRBJ2-7 - TRBV27 CASSFKGEQYF TGTGCCAGCAGTTTCAAAGGAGAGCAGTACTTC
- TRBJ2-3 - TRBV5-1 CASSLGGAPGQDTQYF TGCGCCAGCAGCTTGGGTGGAGCCCCGGGCCAGGATACGCAGTATTTT
- TRBJ2-7 - TRBV6-6 CASTLDGHEQYF TGTGCCAGCACCCTCGACGGTCACGAGCAGTACTTC
- TRBJ2-5 TRBD1 TRBV27 CASSLSRQGASETQYF TGTGCCAGCAGTTTATCACGACAGGGGGCGAGTGAGACCCAGTACTTC
- TRBJ2-3 - TRBV6-6 CASSLPAGDTQYF TGTGCCAGCAGTCTCCCAGCGGGAGATACGCAGTATTTT
- TRBJ2-4 - TRBV12-5 CARTGEENIQYF TGTGCTCGGACGGGGGAAGAAAACATTCAGTACTTC
- TRBJ1-6 TRBD1 TRBV29-1 CSVQQGARNSPLHF TGCAGCGTTCAACAGGGGGCGCGGAATTCACCCCTCCACTTT
- TRBJ2-7 TRBD2 TRBV19 CASRGLAGVGSYEQYF TGTGCCAGCCGAGGACTAGCGGGAGTTGGCTCCTACGAGCAGTACTTC
- TRBJ1-3 - TRBV18 CASSPTGFRNTIYF TGTGCCAGCTCACCAACCGGGTTTCGGAACACCATATATTTT
- TRBJ2-3 TRBD1 TRBV15 CATSRGGQGSTDTQYF TGTGCCACCAGCAGAGGAGGACAGGGTAGCACAGATACGCAGTATTTT
- TRBJ2-3 - TRBV18 CASSPPVGPSTRDTQYF TGTGCCAGCTCACCACCGGTGGGCCCTAGCACGCGGGATACGCAGTATTTT
- TRBJ1-2 - TRBV6-5 CASSQDPIYGYTF TGTGCCAGCAGTCAGGACCCAATCTATGGCTACACCTTC
- TRBJ1-1 - TRBV2 CASSQGGARTEAFF TGTGCCAGCAGTCAAGGGGGGGCGCGAACTGAAGCTTTCTTT
- TRBJ1-1 - TRBV11-1 CASSSRGPGTEAFF TGTGCCAGCAGCTCGCGGGGGCCGGGCACTGAAGCTTTCTTT
- TRBJ2-5 TRBD2 TRBV4-1 CASSRGGTSFRTSTQETQYF TGCGCCAGCAGCCGGGGGGGGACTAGTTTCCGAACTTCGACGCAAGAGACCCAGTACTTC
- TRBJ2-5 TRBD2 TRBV9 CASSVQGGETQYF TGTGCCAGCAGCGTCCAGGGAGGGGAGACCCAGTACTTC
- TRBJ1-3 - TRBV6-1 CASSEGQSSGNTIYF TGTGCCAGCAGTGAAGGACAGAGCTCTGGAAACACCATATATTTT
- TRBJ1-6 - TRBV9 CASSVAFNSPLHF TGTGCCAGCAGCGTTGCTTTTAATTCACCCCTCCACTTT